This T cell receptor (beta chain) derives from a study of T-cell reconstitution after alpha-beta-depleted transplantation in children. With regard to this clonotype: The antigen remains unidentified.

Researchers prepared the TCRbeta library using unique molecular identifiers, the study reports. TCRdb redid the calling of the PCR reads with MiXCR, one entry per CDR3 protein. In the table there are about 240,000 distinct CDR3 sequences, about 25% of which are singletons. Study observations and caveats: Alpha-beta T cells present about two months after transplant were reported to originate from several hundred expanded graft clones. TCRbeta diversity was high at day 60 in some patients (a result of surviving recipient T cells and thymic progenitors). Newly produced T cells mostly provided counts and TCRbeta diversity after one year, as hyperexpanded clones declined.

The sample in question was PBMCs, obtained before TCRalphabeta/CD19-depleted stem cell transplant. This receptor was obtained from a girl aged 2 to 9 with Fanconi anemia, due to receive a stem cell transplant.

CDR3 in DNA: TGTGCCAGCAGTTTAGTTCGGGGTAGCGGGGGAGGAGAGACCCAGTACTTC. Its protein product is CASSLVRGSGGGETQYF. The chain is built from TRBV12-3 or TRBV12-4 and TRBJ2-5; 9 bases are shared with TRBD2. CDR3 length: 17 residues. J lost 4 bases, V lost 1 base, and 10 bases had no gene match.